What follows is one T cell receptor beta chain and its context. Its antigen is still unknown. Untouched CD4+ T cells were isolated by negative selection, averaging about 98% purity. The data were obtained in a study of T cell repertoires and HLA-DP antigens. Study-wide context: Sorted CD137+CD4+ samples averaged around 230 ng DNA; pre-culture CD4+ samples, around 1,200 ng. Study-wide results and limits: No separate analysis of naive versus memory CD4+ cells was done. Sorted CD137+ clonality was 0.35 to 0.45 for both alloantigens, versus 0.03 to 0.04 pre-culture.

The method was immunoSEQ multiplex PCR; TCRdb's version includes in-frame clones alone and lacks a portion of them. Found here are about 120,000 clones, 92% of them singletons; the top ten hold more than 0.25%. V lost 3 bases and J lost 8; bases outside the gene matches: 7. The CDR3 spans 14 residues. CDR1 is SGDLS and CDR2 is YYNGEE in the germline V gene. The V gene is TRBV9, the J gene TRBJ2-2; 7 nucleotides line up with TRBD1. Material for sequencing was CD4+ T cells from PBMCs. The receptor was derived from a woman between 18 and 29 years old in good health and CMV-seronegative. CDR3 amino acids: CASSADRPGGELFF. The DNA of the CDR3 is TGTGCCAGCAGCGCGGACAGGCCCGGTGGGGAGCTGTTTTTT. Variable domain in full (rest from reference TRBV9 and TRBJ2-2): DSGVTQTPKHLITATGQRVTLRCSPRSGDLSVYWYQQSLDQGLQFLIQYYNGEERAKGNILERFSAQQFPDLHSELNLSSLELGDSALYFCASSADRPGGELFFGEGSRLTVL.